The clone carrying this TCR beta chain was counted a single time. Per the study methods: Reference gene primer amplification gave estimated nucleated cell counts. Profiled with immunoSEQ multiplex PCR; TCRdb holds only in-frame clones, not every one. The V and J calls and clone size are taken from that table; D and trimming were inferred from the DNA. There are more than 45,000 clones in the sample; more than 80% occur only once, and roughly 15% lies in the top ten. The data belong to a study of blood T cell repertoires in COVID-19. Study-level information: COVID-19 samples from acute and convalescent phases originated in the United States, Italy and Spain. Nucleic acid was either cDNA or gDNA, and it came from T cells, B-cell-depleted T cells, or PBMCs.

V gave up 3 bases and J gave up 5 bases, with 7 bases separating them. The CDR3 extends over 13 amino acids. CDR1 is KGHSH, CDR2 LQKENI, per germline. This rearrangement joins TRBV18 to TRBJ2-2, with D unclear. The material sequenced was peripheral blood. This TCR was sampled from a human donor in a cohort sampled during active COVID-19. CDR3: CASSPPGTGELFF. The CDR3 DNA sequence: TGTGCCAGCTCACCCCCCGGGACCGGGGAGCTGTTTTTT.